This T cell receptor (beta chain) comes out of a study of T cell responses to AZD1222 COVID-19 vaccine. Libraries were prepared by immunoSEQ multiplex PCR; TCRdb keeps only in-frame clonotypes and omits some of them. Here the sample spans fewer than 200,000 clones, approximately 92% being singletons. V dropped 5 bases and J dropped 0 bases, with 7 bases sitting between them. Germline V lookup: CDR1 SGHAT, CDR2 FQNNGV. The CDR3 loop spans 13 amino acids. The source was peripheral blood, collected on day 0 of AZD1222 vaccination. The sequence was obtained from an adult in good health. The chain combines TRBV11-2 with TRBJ1-2; D remains ambiguous. CDR3 residues: CASSITANYGYTF. DNA for the CDR3: TGTGCCAGCAGCATCACAGCTAACTATGGCTACACCTTC.